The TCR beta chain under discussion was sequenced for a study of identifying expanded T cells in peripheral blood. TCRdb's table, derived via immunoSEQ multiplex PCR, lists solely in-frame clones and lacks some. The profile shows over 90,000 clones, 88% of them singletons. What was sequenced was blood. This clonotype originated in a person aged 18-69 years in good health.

CDR3 DNA sequence: TGCGCCAGCAGCAGACCCGGCCCCGCGAACGGGGAGCTGTTTTTT. It translates to CASSRPGPANGELFF. V usage is TRBV5-1 and J usage is TRBJ2-2; no clear D. Germline lookup yields CDR1 SGHRS and CDR2 YFSETQ. V was pared by 4 bases and J by 7 bases, with 17 bases between. This CDR3 has 15 amino acids.